The text below deals with one T cell receptor (beta chain). Its antigen is unidentified. TCRdb reprocessed the 5' RACE reads with MiXCR, giving one entry per CDR3 protein. The sample contains about 660,000 distinct CDR3 sequences, 8% to 9% of which appear only once. The sample is drawn from a study of identical twins. Notes on the study in general: Monozygotic twins shared more out-of-frame TCR alpha than recombination models predicted. It was cross-sectional statistical analysis, not following the same donors, that the conclusions relied on.

From germline, CDR1 is DFQATT and CDR2 SNEGSKA (reference sequence). V gave up 0 bases and J gave up 4 bases; unmatched junction bases: 8. The CDR3 has 15 amino acids. The same sample was also used in a study of yellow fever vaccine responses in identical twins.

Sequenced material: PBMCs. The gene calls are TRBV20-1 and TRBJ1-1; 7 positions match TRBD1. This receptor was taken from a woman under 30 in good health. The CDR3 DNA reads as TGCAGTGCTAGAGAGGGAAGACAGGGCTCCACTGAAGCTTTCTTT. Its translation: CSAREGRQGSTEAFF.